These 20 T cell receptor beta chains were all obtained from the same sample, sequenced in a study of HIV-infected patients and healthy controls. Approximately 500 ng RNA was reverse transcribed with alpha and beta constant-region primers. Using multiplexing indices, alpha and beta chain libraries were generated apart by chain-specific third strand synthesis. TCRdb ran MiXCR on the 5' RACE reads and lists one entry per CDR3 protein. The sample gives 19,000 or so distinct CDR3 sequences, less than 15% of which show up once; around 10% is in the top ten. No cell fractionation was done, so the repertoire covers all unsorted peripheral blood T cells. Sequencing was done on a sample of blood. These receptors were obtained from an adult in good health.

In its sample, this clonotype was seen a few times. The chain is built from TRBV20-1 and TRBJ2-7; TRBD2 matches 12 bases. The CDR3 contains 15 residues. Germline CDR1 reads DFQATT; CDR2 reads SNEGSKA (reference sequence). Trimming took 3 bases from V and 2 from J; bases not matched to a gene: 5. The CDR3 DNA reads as TGCAGTGCTAGGGACCTAGCGGGGGGGCCCTACGAGCAGTACTTC. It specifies CSARDLAGGPYEQYF.

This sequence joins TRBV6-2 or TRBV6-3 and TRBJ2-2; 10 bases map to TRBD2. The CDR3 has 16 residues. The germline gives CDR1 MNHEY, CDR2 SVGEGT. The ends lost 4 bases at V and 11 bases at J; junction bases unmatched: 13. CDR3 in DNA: TGTGCCAGCAGTTCGATCCGTAGCGGGGGGCCCTATGAGCTGTTTTTT. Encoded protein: CASSSIRSGGPYELFF.

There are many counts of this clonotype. CDR3 protein: CASSPGGVGQPQHF. The CDR3 DNA is TGTGCCAGCTCACCAGGCGGGGTGGGTCAGCCCCAGCATTTT. V and J are TRBV18 and TRBJ1-5; no reliable D call. Germline V lookup: CDR1 KGHSH, CDR2 LQKENI. CDR3 length equals 14 residues. Trimming left V 2 bases short and J 6 bases short, with 11 bases between.

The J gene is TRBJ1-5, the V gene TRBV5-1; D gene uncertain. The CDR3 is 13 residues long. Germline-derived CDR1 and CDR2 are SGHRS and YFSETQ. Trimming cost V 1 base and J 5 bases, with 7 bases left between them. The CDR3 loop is CASSLMTDQPQHF. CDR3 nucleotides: TGCGCCAGCAGCTTGATGACGGATCAGCCCCAGCATTTT. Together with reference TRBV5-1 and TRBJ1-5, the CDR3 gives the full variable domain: KAGVTQTPRYLIKTRGQQVTLSCSPISGHRSVSWYQQTPGQGLQFLFEYFSETQRNKGNFPGRFSGRQFSNSRSEMNVSTLELGDSALYLCASSLMTDQPQHFGDGTRLSIL.

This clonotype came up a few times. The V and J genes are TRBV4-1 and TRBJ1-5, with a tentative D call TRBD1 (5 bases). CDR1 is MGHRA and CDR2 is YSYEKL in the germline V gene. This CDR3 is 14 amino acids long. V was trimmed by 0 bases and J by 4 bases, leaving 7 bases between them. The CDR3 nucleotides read TGCGCCAGCAGCCAAGATAGGGGAAATCAGCCCCAGCATTTT. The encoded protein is CASSQDRGNQPQHF.

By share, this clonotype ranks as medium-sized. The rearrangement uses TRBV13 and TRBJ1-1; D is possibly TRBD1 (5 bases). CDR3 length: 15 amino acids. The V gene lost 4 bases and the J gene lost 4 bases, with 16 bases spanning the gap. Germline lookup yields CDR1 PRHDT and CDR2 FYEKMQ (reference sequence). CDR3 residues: CASSWRGALSTEAFF. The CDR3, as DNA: TGTGCCAGCAGCTGGCGTGGGGCGTTGAGCACTGAAGCTTTCTTT.

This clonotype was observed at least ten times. This chain's CDR3 is CSASRSPYSTQETQYF. The CDR3 nucleotides read TGCAGTGCTAGTCGGAGCCCCTACTCGACTCAAGAGACCCAGTACTTC. The chain uses TRBV20-1 and TRBJ2-5; unclear D gene. CDR1 is DFQATT and CDR2 is SNEGSKA in the germline V gene (reference sequence). V was shortened by 3 bases and J by 2 bases, with 19 bases between the two germline ends. CDR3 length: 16 amino acids.

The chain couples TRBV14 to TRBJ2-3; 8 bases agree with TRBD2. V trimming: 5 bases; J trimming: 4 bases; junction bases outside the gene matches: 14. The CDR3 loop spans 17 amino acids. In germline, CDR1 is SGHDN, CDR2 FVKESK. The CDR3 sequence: CASSFQVRTSIPDTQYF. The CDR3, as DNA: TGTGCCAGCAGCTTCCAAGTACGGACTAGCATCCCAGATACGCAGTATTTT.

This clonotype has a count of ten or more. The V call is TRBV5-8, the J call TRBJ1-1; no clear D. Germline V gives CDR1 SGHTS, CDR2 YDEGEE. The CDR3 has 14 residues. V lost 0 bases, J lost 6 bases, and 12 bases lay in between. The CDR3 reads CASSLGHRRAEAFF. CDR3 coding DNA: TGTGCCAGCAGCTTGGGACACCGGCGGGCTGAAGCTTTCTTT.

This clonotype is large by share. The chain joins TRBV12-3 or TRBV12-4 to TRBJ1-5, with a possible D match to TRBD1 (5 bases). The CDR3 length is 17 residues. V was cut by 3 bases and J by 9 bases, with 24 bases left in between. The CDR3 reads CASSLGDRVTGIWPQHF. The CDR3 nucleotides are TGTGCCAGCAGTTTGGGGGACCGAGTGACTGGGATTTGGCCCCAGCATTTT.

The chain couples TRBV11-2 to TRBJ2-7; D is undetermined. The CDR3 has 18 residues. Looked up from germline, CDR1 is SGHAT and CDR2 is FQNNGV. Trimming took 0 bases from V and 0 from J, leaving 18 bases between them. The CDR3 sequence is CASSLEVVSDPGSYEQYF. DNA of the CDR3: TGTGCCAGCAGCTTAGAGGTCGTATCTGACCCCGGCTCCTACGAGCAGTACTTC.

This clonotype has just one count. CDR3 protein: CASSVVAGAYNEQFF. CDR3 DNA: TGTGCCAGCAGTGTTGTAGCGGGGGCCTACAATGAGCAGTTCTTC. V gene TRBV2 combines with J gene TRBJ2-1; 9 bases line up with TRBD2. This CDR3 is 15 amino acids long. V lost 4 bases and J lost 2; bases outside the gene matches: 3. The germline gives CDR1 SNHLY, CDR2 FYNNEI.

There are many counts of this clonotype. This CDR3 is CSVSDSSNQPQHF. The CDR3 DNA reads as TGCAGCGTGTCTGACAGTAGCAATCAGCCCCAGCATTTT. The rearrangement joins TRBV29-1 to TRBJ1-5; D perhaps matches TRBD1 (5 bases). CDR3 size: 13 residues. Germline CDR1 is SQVTM and CDR2 is ANQGSEA. Between the trimmed V and J ends, which lost 6 bases and 0 bases, there was a span of 9 bases.

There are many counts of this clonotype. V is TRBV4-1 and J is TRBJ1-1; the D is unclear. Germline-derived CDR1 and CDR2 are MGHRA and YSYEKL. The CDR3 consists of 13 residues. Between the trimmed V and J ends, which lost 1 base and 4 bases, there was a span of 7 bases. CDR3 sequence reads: CASSQVGLTEAFF. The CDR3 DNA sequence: TGCGCCAGCAGCCAAGTGGGCCTCACTGAAGCTTTCTTT.

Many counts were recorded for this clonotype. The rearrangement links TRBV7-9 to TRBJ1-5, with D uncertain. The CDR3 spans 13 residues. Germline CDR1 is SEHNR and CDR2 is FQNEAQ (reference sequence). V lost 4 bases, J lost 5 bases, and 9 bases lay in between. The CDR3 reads CASSSTPDQPQHF. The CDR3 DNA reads TGTGCCAGCAGCTCTACTCCGGATCAGCCCCAGCATTTT.

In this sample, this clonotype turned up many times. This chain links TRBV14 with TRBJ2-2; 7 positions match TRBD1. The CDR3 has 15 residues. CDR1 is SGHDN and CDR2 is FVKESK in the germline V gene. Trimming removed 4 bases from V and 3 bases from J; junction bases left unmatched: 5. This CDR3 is CASSLGQPYTGELFF. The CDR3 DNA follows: TGTGCCAGCAGCCTGGGACAGCCCTACACCGGGGAGCTGTTTTTT.

CDR3 sequence (DNA): TGTGCCAGCAGCAAGACAGGGGGAAGTTTTATCACTGAAGCTTTCTTT. Encoded protein: CASSKTGGSFITEAFF. V and J are TRBV7-2 and TRBJ1-1; 9 bases agree with TRBD1. This CDR3 has 16 residues. The germline V gene has CDR1 SGHTA and CDR2 FQGNSA. The J segment lost 4 bases and the V segment lost 5 bases, leaving 11 bases of the junction unmatched. Full variable domain (rest looked up from reference TRBV7-2 and TRBJ1-1): GAGVSQSPSNKVTEKGKDVELRCDPISGHTALYWYRQSLGQGLEFLIYFQGNSAPDKSGLPSDRFSAERTGGSVSTLTIQRTQQEDSAVYLCASSKTGGSFITEAFFGQGTRLTVV.

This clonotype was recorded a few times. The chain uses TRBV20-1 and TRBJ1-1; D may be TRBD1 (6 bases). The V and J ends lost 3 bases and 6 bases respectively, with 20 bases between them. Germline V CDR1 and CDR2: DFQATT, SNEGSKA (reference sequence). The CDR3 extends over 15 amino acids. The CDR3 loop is CSARASGVAGAEAFF. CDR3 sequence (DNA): TGCAGTGCTAGGGCCTCAGGGGTTGCGGGCGCTGAAGCTTTCTTT.

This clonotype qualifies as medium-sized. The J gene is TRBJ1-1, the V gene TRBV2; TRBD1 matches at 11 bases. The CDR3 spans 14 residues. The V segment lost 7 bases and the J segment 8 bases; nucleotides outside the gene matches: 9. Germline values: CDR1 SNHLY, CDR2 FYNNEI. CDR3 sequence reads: CASMPGTGGREAFF. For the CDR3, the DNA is TGTGCCAGCATGCCCGGGACAGGGGGACGCGAAGCTTTCTTT.

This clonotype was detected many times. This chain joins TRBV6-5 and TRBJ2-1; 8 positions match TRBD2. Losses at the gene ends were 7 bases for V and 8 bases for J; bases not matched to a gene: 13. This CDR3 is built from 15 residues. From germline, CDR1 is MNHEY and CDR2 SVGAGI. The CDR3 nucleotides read TGTGCCAGCACGGGGGGGGGAATAGGGGCGGATGAGCAGTTCTTC. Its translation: CASTGGGIGADEQFF.